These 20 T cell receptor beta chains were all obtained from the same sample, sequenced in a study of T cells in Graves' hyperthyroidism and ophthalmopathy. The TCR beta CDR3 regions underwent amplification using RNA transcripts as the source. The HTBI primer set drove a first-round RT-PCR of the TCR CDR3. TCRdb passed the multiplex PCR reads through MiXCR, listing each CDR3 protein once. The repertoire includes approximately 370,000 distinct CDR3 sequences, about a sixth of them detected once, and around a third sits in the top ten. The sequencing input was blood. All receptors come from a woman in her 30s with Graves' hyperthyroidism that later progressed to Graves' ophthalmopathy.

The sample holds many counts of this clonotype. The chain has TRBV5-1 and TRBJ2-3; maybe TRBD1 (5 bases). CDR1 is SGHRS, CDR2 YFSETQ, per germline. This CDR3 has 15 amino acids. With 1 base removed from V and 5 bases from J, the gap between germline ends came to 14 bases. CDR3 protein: CASSLWAGLEDTQYF. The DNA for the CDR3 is TGCGCCAGCAGCTTGTGGGCAGGGCTGGAAGATACGCAGTATTTT.

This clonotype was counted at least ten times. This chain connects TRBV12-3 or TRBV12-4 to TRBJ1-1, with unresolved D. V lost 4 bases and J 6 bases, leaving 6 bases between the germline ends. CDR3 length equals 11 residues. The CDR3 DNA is TGTGCCAGCAGTTCCCGATCTGAAGCTTTCTTT. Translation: CASSSRSEAFF.

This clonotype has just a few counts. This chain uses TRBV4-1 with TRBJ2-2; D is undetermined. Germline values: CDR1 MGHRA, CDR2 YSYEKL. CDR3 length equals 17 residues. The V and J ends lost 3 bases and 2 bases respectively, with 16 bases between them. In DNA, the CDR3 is TGCGCCAGCAGCCAGGAAGGCACCGCAGCCAACACCGGGGAGCTGTTTTTT. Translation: CASSQEGTAANTGELFF.

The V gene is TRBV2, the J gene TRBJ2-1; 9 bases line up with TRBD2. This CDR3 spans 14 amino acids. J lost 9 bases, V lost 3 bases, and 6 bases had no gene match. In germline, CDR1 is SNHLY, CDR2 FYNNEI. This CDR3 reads CASSDGGGAPEQFF. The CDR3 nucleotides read TGTGCCAGCAGTGATGGCGGGGGGGCACCTGAGCAGTTCTTC.

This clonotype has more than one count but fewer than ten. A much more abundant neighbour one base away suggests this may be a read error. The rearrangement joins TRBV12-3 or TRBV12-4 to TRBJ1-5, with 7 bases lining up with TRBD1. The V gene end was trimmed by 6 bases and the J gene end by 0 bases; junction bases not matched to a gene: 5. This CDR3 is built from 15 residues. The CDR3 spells CASSRDRASNQPQHF. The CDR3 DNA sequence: TGTGCCAGCAGCCGCGACAGGGCTAGCAATCAGCCCCAGCATTTT.

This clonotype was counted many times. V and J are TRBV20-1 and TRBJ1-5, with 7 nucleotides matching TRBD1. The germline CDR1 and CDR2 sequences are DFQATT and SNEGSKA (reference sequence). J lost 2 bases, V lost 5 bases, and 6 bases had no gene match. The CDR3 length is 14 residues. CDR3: CSAYRTGRNQPQHF. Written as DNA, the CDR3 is TGCAGTGCTTATCGGACAGGCCGCAATCAGCCCCAGCATTTT.

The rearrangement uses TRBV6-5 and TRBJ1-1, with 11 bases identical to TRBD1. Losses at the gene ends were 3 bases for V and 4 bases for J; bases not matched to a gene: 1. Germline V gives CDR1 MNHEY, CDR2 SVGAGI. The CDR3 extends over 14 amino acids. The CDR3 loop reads CASSYGTGGTEAFF. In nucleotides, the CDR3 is TGTGCCAGCAGTTATGGGACAGGGGGCACTGAAGCTTTCTTT.

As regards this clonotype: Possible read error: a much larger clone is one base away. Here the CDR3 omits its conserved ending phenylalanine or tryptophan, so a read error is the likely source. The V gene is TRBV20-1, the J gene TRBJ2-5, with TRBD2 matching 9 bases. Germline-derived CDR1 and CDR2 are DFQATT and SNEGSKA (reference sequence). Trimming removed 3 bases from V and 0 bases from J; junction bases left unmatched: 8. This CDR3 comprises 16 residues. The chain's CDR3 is CSASDLAGMYQETQYV. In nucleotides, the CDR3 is TGCAGTGCTAGCGACCTAGCGGGGATGTACCAAGAGACCCAGTACGTC.

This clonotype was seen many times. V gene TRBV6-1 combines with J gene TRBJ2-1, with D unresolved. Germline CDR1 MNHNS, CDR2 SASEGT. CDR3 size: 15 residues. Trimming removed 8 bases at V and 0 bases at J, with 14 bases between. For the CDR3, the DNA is TGTGCCAGCGCGACTGCATACAGCTCCTACAATGAGCAGTTCTTC. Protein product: CASATAYSSYNEQFF.

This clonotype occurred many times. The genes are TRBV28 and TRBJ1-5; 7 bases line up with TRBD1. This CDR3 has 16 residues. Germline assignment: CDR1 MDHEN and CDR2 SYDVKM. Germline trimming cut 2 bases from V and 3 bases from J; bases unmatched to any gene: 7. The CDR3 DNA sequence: TGTGCCAGCAGTTTACTTAAGGGACAGTCCAATCAGCCCCAGCATTTT. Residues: CASSLLKGQSNQPQHF.

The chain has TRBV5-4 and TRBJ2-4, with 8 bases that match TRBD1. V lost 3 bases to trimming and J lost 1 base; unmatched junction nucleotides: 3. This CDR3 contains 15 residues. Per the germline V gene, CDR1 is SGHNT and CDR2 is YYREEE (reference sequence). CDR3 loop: CASSYRGAAKNIQYF. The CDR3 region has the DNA TGTGCCAGCAGCTACAGGGGGGCGGCCAAAAACATTCAGTACTTC.

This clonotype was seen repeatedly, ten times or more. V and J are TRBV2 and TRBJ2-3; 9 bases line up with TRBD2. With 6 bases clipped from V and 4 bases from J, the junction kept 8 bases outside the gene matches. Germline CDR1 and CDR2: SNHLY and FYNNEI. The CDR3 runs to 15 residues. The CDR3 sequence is CASRREGPTSDTQYF. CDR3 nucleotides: TGTGCCAGCAGGCGGGAGGGCCCTACGTCAGATACGCAGTATTTT.

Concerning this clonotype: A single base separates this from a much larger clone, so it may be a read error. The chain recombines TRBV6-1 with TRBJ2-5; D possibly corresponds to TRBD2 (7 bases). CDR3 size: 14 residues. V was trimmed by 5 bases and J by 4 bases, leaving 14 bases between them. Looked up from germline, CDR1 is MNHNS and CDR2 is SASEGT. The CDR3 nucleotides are TGTGCCAGCAGTACCGCGGGGGCTCGAGAGACCCAGTACTTC. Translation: CASSTAGARETQYF.

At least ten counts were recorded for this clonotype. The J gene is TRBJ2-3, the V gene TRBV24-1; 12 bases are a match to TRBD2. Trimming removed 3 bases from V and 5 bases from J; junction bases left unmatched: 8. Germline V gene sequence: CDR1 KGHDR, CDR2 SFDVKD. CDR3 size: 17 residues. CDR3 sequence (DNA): TGTGCCACCAGTGATAAGACTAGCGGGAGTGACGTAGATACGCAGTATTTT. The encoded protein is CATSDKTSGSDVDTQYF.

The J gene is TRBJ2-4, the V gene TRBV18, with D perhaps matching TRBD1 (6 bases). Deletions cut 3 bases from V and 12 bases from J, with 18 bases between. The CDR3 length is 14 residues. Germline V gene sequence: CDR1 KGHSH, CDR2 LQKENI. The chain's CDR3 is CASSPKDRQGTQYF. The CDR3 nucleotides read TGTGCCAGCTCACCGAAGGACAGACAAGGCACTCAGTACTTC.

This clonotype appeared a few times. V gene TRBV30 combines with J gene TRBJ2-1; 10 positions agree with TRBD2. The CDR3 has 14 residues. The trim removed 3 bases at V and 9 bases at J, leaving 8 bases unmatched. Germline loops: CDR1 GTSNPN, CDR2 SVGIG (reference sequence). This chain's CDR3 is CAWSVAGGLIEQFF. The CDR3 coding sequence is TGTGCCTGGAGCGTAGCGGGGGGCCTGATTGAGCAGTTCTTC.

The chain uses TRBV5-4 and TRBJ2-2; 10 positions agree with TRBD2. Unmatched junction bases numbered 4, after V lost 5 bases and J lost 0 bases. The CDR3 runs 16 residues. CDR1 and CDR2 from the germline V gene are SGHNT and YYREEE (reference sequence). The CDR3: CASRSTSGANTGELFF. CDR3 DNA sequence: TGTGCCAGCAGATCTACTAGCGGGGCGAACACCGGGGAGCTGTTTTTT. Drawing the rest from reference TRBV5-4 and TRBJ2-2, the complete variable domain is ETGVTQSPTHLIKTRGQQVTLRCSSQSGHNTVSWYQQALGQGPQFIFQYYREEENGRGNFPPRFSGLQFPNYSSELNVNALELDDSALYLCASRSTSGANTGELFFGEGSRLTVL.

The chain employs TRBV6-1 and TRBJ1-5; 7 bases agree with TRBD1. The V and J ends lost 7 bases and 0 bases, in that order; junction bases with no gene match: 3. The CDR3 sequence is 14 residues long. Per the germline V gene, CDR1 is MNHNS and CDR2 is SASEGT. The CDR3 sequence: CASKNRGSNQPQHF. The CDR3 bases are TGTGCCAGCAAAAACAGGGGTAGCAATCAGCCCCAGCATTTT.

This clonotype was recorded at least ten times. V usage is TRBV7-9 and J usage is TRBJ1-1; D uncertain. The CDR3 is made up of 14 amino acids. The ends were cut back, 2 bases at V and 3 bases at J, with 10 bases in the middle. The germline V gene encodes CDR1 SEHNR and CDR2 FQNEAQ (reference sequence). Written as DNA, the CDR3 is TGTGCCAGCAGCTTACCCCCAAGGGACACTGAAGCTTTCTTT. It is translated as CASSLPPRDTEAFF.

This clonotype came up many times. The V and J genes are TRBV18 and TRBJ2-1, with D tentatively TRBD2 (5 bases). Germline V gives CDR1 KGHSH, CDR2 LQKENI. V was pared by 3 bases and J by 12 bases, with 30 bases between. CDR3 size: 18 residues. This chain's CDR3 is CASSPAGLLTNSAIGQFF. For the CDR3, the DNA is TGTGCCAGCTCACCCGCGGGTTTGTTAACAAACTCGGCTATTGGGCAGTTCTTC.